What follows are 22 T cell receptor beta chains derived from one specimen sequenced in a study of blood T cells in healthy people across ages. The second PCR ran roughly 7 to 11 cycles with a sample-barcoded 5' primer and J-beta primers. From the 5' RACE reads, TCRdb called clonotypes with MiXCR, one entry per CDR3 protein. The table lists approximately 800,000 distinct CDR3 sequences, roughly 25% of them singletons. The data also belong to a second study, concerning T cells of mothers and their children.

The sequenced sample was blood. Receptor source: a boy aged 10-17 years in good health.

This chain joins TRBV6-5 and TRBJ1-5; weak D call: TRBD1 (6 bases). V was clipped by 4 bases and J by 7 bases, with 17 bases between them. CDR3 length: 15 residues. The germline V gene encodes CDR1 MNHEY and CDR2 SVGAGI. In nucleotides, the CDR3 is TGTGCCAGCAGTTCGCCTGGGGGGCCAGGGCAGCCCCAGCATTTT. It is translated as CASSSPGGPGQPQHF.

Only a few counts were recorded for this clonotype. This chain joins TRBV5-6 and TRBJ2-5, with 9 positions matching TRBD1. Germline V gene lookup returns CDR1 SGHDT and CDR2 YYEEEE. V shed 4 bases, J shed 4 bases, and the junction held 8 bases outside the gene matches. There are 15 residues in the CDR3. CDR3 amino acids: CASSMNRGQRETQYF. CDR3 in DNA: TGTGCCAGCAGCATGAACAGGGGGCAGAGAGAGACCCAGTACTTC.

The chain employs TRBV11-2 and TRBJ1-1, with D perhaps TRBD1 (6 bases). The CDR3 length is 13 residues. Looked up from germline, CDR1 is SGHAT and CDR2 is FQNNGV. V shed 4 bases and J shed 5 bases, with 11 bases lying between them. CDR3 in amino acids: CASSSTGSTEAFF. CDR3 DNA sequence: TGTGCCAGCAGCTCCACAGGGAGTACTGAAGCTTTCTTT.

The rearrangement uses TRBV7-3 and TRBJ2-7; possible D gene TRBD2, 6 bases. The CDR3 sequence is 13 residues long. Germline V lookup: CDR1 SGHTA, CDR2 FQGTGA. V was shortened by 5 bases and J by 5 bases, with 13 bases between the two germline ends. The chain's CDR3 is CASSQTRTNEQYF. The DNA of the CDR3 is TGTGCCAGCAGCCAGACACGGACTAACGAGCAGTACTTC. Using reference TRBV7-3 and TRBJ2-7 for the parts outside the CDR3, the full variable domain is GAGVSQTPSNKVTEKGKYVELRCDPISGHTALYWYRQSLGQGPEFLIYFQGTGAADDSGLPNDRFFAVRPEGSVSTLKIQRTERGDSAVYLCASSQTRTNEQYFGPGTRLTVT.

This chain links TRBV7-2 with TRBJ2-5; the D gene is possibly TRBD1 (6 bases). CDR1 SGHTA and CDR2 FQGNSA come from the germline V gene. The ends were cut back, 3 bases at V and 10 bases at J, with 18 bases in the middle. This CDR3 has 14 residues. The CDR3 spells CASSFGTRYGDQYF. In nucleotides, the CDR3 is TGTGCCAGCAGCTTTGGGACACGGTACGGGGACCAGTACTTC.

V is TRBV29-1 and J is TRBJ1-2, with D possibly being TRBD1 (5 bases). Trimming pared 6 bases from V and 8 bases from J, leaving 19 bases between. The V gene's germline CDR1 is SQVTM and CDR2 ANQGSEA. CDR3 length: 13 amino acids. The CDR3: CSVPSRRDGGYTF. For the CDR3, the DNA is TGCAGCGTCCCCTCTCGGAGGGACGGGGGCTACACCTTC.

J is TRBJ2-3 and V is TRBV20-1; 9 nucleotides match TRBD1. Germline lookup yields CDR1 DFQATT and CDR2 SNEGSKA (reference sequence). Losses at the gene ends were 5 bases for V and 7 bases for J; bases not matched to a gene: 22. CDR3 length: 18 amino acids. CDR3 region: CSARATGGASLYPNTQYF. DNA of the CDR3: TGCAGTGCTCGGGCCACAGGGGGCGCGTCCCTGTATCCGAATACGCAGTATTTT.

In this sample, this clonotype turned up a few times. Here the CDR3 reads CASSLADRPHGYTF. Written as DNA, the CDR3 is TGCGCCAGCAGCTTGGCGGACAGGCCCCACGGCTACACCTTC. The rearrangement joins TRBV5-1 to TRBJ1-2; TRBD1 agrees at 7 bases. The CDR3 contains 14 residues. V lost 0 bases, J lost 8 bases, and 7 bases stayed unmatched. Looked up from germline, CDR1 is SGHRS and CDR2 is YFSETQ.

The rearrangement uses TRBV24-1 and TRBJ2-3, with D perhaps matching TRBD2 (6 bases). V was clipped by 7 bases and J by 5 bases, with 6 bases between them. Germline CDR1 is KGHDR and CDR2 is SFDVKD. The CDR3 sequence is 11 residues long. CDR3: CATREGDTQYF. In nucleotides, the CDR3 is TGTGCCACCAGGGAGGGAGATACGCAGTATTTT.

This chain uses TRBV7-9 with TRBJ2-5, with TRBD1 as a possible D gene (5 bases). V was shortened by 5 bases and J by 1 base, with 14 bases between the two germline ends. The CDR3 covers 15 residues. CDR1 is SEHNR, CDR2 FQNEAQ, per germline (reference sequence). The CDR3 DNA reads TGTGCCAGCAGCCTAGTTTCAGGGCTCCAAGAGACCCAGTACTTC. Translation gives CASSLVSGLQETQYF.

On this clonotype itself: Germline and junction disagree at one end, which may indicate a read error. The chain couples TRBV12-3 or TRBV12-4 to TRBJ2-4; perhaps TRBD1 as D (6 bases). The CDR3 loop spans 14 amino acids. The CDR3 loop reads CASSDLTGEDIQHF. For the CDR3, the DNA is TGTGCCAGCAGTGACCTGACAGGAGAGGACATTCAGCACTTC.

The chain couples TRBV2 to TRBJ2-3; weak D call: TRBD2 (5 bases). Germline loops: CDR1 SNHLY, CDR2 FYNNEI. There are 15 residues in the CDR3. The V end was cut by 7 bases, the J end by 2 bases, with 16 bases between. The chain's CDR3 is CASNVVASTTDTQYF. The CDR3 nucleotides read TGTGCCAGCAACGTAGTAGCGTCGACCACAGATACGCAGTATTTT.

The rearrangement links TRBV30 to TRBJ1-1; D is uncertain. The CDR3 contains 12 residues. Per germline, CDR1 GTSNPN and CDR2 SVGIG (reference sequence). V shed 2 bases and J shed 4 bases, with 8 bases lying between them. The CDR3 nucleotides are TGTGCCTGGAGTTGGGTAGGCACTGAAGCTTTCTTT. This translates into CAWSWVGTEAFF.

This chain links TRBV2 with TRBJ2-1, with a tentative D call TRBD1 (7 bases). The V and J ends lost 3 bases and 4 bases respectively, with 13 bases between them. This CDR3 region has 15 residues. The germline V gene encodes CDR1 SNHLY and CDR2 FYNNEI. CDR3 coding DNA: TGTGCCAGCAGTGACAGACAGGGAGGATACAATGAGCAGTTCTTC. Its translation is CASSDRQGGYNEQFF. Looking up the rest from reference TRBV2 and TRBJ2-1 gives the full variable domain: EPEVTQTPSHQVTQMGQEVILRCVPISNHLYFYWYRQILGQKVEFLVSFYNNEISEKSEIFDDQFSVERPDGSNFTLKIRSTKLEDSAMYFCASSDRQGGYNEQFFGPGTRLTVL.

The chain carries TRBV5-1 and TRBJ2-1; the D gene could be TRBD1 or TRBD2 (5 bases each). The CDR3 sequence is 14 residues long. Germline values: CDR1 SGHRS, CDR2 YFSETQ. Between the trimmed V and J ends, which lost 5 bases and 3 bases, there was a span of 12 bases. CDR3 sequence: CASRRRGVYNEQFF. Written as DNA, the CDR3 is TGCGCCAGCAGGCGGAGAGGGGTCTACAATGAGCAGTTCTTC. The entire variable domain, with the rest obtained from reference TRBV5-1 and TRBJ2-1, is as follows: KAGVTQTPRYLIKTRGQQVTLSCSPISGHRSVSWYQQTPGQGLQFLFEYFSETQRNKGNFPGRFSGRQFSNSRSEMNVSTLELGDSALYLCASRRRGVYNEQFFGPGTRLTVL.

This clonotype was counted only a few times. The chain is built from TRBV9 and TRBJ1-1, with D unresolved. CDR3 size: 15 residues. The germline gives CDR1 SGDLS, CDR2 YYNGEE. V dropped 0 bases and J dropped 0 bases, with 9 bases sitting between them. Here the CDR3 reads CASSVGAGLNTEAFF. In nucleotides, the CDR3 is TGTGCCAGCAGCGTAGGGGCAGGATTGAACACTGAAGCTTTCTTT.

The chain recombines TRBV20-1 with TRBJ1-6; possible D gene TRBD1, 5 bases. From germline, CDR1 is DFQATT and CDR2 SNEGSKA (reference sequence). This CDR3 has 18 amino acids. Trimming pared 0 bases from V and 4 bases from J, leaving 19 bases between. The CDR3 here is CSARDPSRGHQYNSPLHF. The CDR3 coding sequence is TGCAGTGCTAGAGATCCGAGCCGCGGACATCAGTATAATTCACCCCTCCACTTT.

J is TRBJ2-7 and V is TRBV28; possible D gene TRBD1, 5 bases. Germline assignment: CDR1 MDHEN and CDR2 SYDVKM. Trimming took 5 bases from V and 7 from J, leaving 15 bases between them. CDR3 length: 13 amino acids. CDR3 nucleotides: TGTGCCAGCAGTATACAGGCTCCTGGGGAGCAGTACTTC. This encodes CASSIQAPGEQYF. The full variable domain, completed using reference TRBV28 and TRBJ2-7, is DVKVTQSSRYLVKRTGEKVFLECVQDMDHENMFWYRQDPGLGLRLIYFSYDVKMKEKGDIPEGYSVSREKKERFSLILESASTNQTSMYLCASSIQAPGEQYFGPGTRLTVT.

In its sample, this clonotype was seen once. The chain uses TRBV27 and TRBJ2-3, with 7 bases fitting TRBD2. The CDR3 is 14 amino acids. The junction had 5 bases not matched to a gene; V was cut back by 8 bases and J by 0 bases. Germline V gene data show CDR1 as MNHEY and CDR2 as SMNVEV (reference sequence). The CDR3 DNA is TGTGCCAGCGGGAGGGGACCTAGCACAGATACGCAGTATTTT. Translating it yields CASGRGPSTDTQYF.

This clonotype has only a few counts. DNA of the CDR3: TGTGCCAGCAGTCCTAGGGGGGCTTTGAACACTGAAGCTTTCTTT. Encoded protein: CASSPRGALNTEAFF. The chain couples TRBV11-1 to TRBJ1-1, with D possibly being TRBD1 (6 bases). Germline loops: CDR1 SGHAT, CDR2 FQDESV (reference sequence). Trimming left V 6 bases short and J 0 bases short, with 14 bases between. This CDR3 comprises 15 residues.

This clonotype showed up just a few times. CDR3 protein: CAISESGTSHEQFF. As DNA, the CDR3 is TGTGCCATCAGTGAGTCGGGGACTAGCCATGAGCAGTTCTTC. This chain joins TRBV10-3 and TRBJ2-1; 9 bases agree with TRBD2. The V and J ends lost 0 bases and 8 bases, in that order; junction bases with no gene match: 2. The CDR3 covers 14 residues. Germline V gene sequence: CDR1 ENHRY, CDR2 SYGVKD.

This clonotype was seen a handful of times. The chain has TRBV27 and TRBJ2-1, with D tentatively TRBD2 (6 bases). Deletions cut 0 bases from V and 7 bases from J, with 16 bases between. The CDR3 covers 16 residues. Germline CDR1 and CDR2: MNHEY and SMNVEV (reference sequence). The CDR3 here is CASSLSPGLARNEQFF. The CDR3 DNA is TGTGCCAGCAGTTTATCGCCGGGACTCGCCCGGAATGAGCAGTTCTTC.